This T cell receptor (beta chain) derives from a study of Ad26.COV2.S vaccination and SARS-CoV-2 variants. Study at large: The authors gave Ad26.COV2.S intramuscularly, either once or twice 56 days apart.

The CDR3 contains 15 residues. The V and J ends lost 5 bases and 4 bases, in that order; junction bases with no gene match: 4. CDR1 SGHDN and CDR2 FVKESK come from the germline V gene. The study, taken as a whole, reports: Reported findings describe substantial breadth in spike-specific CD8+ and CD4+ T cell responses following vaccination. People given the vaccine had a wider spike-specific TCR breadth than placebo recipients did.

The treatment: around 19 received Ad26.COV2.S at low or high dose, single or two shots; 5 received placebo; per-sample allocation not given. The study sampled participants on day 63 after the first vaccine or placebo injection. The study used a vaccine consisting of an Ad26 vector that expressed Wuhan-strain SARS-CoV-2 spike. As regards this clone: Its antigen is still unknown.

Method: immunoSEQ multiplex PCR; TCRdb's copy keeps in-frame clones and lacks some. The table includes approximately 450,000 clones, 75% to 95% detected once. The input for sequencing was peripheral blood, taken in a trial of Ad26.COV2.S vaccine versus placebo. The J gene is TRBJ2-7, the V gene TRBV14, with 14 bases aligning to TRBD2. This clonotype was obtained from a person aged 18-65 years who received the Ad26.COV2.S COVID-19 vaccine or a placebo. In DNA, the CDR3 is TGTGCCAGCAGCGGGACTAGCGGGAGTTTATACGAGCAGTACTTC. It is translated as CASSGTSGSLYEQYF.